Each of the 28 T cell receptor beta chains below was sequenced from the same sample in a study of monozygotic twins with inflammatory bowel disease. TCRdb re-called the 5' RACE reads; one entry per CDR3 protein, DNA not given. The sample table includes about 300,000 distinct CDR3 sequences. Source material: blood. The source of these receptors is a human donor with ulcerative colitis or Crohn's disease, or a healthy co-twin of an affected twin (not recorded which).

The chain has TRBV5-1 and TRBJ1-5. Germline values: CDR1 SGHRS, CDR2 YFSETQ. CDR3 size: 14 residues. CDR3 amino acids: CASSLMGGYQPQHF.

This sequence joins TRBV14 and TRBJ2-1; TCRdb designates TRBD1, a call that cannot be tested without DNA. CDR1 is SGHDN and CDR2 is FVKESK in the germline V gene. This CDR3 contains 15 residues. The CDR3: CASSQGRWERDEQFF.

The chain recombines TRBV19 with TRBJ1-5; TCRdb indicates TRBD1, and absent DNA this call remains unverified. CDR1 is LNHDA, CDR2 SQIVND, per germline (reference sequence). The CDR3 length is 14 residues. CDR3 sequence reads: CASMTGGGNQPQHF.

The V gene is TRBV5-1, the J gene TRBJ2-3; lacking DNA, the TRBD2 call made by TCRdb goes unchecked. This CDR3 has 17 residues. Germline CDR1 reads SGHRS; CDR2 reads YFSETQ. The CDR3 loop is CASSLVVAGGVADTQYF.

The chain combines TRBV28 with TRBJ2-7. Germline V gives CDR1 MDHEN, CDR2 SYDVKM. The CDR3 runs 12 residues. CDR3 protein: CASSLPRYEQYF.

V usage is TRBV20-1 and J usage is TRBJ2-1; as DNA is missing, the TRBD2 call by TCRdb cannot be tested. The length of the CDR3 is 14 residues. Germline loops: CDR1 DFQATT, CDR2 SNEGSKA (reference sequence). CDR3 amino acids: CSAHLGGLSLEQFF.

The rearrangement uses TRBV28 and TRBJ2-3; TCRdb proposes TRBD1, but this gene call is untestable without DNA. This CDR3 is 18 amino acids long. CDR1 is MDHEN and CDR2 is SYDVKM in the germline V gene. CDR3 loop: CASSLFHPDSGARDTQYF.

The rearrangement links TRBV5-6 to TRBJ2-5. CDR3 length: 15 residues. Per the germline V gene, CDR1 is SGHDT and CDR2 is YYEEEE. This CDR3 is CASSLGIRPRETQYF.

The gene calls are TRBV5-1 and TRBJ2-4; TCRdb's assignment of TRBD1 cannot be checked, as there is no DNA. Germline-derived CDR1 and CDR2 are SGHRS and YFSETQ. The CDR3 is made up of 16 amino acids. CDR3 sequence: CASSAGQGVAKNIQYF.

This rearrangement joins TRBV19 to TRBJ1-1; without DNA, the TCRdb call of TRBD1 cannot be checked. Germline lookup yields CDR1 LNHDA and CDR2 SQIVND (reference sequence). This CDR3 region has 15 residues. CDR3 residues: CASSTGQTMNTEAFF.

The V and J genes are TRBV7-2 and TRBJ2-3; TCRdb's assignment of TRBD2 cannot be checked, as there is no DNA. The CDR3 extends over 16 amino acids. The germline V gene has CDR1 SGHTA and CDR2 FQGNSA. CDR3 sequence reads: CASSSGLAGATDTQYF.

The CDR3 sequence is CSAPTPSSYEQYF. The rearrangement joins TRBV20-1 to TRBJ2-7. CDR3 length: 13 amino acids. CDR1 is DFQATT, CDR2 SNEGSKA, per germline (reference sequence).

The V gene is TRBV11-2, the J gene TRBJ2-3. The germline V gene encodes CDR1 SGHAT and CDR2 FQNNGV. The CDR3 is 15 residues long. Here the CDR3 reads CASSLWVSNTDTQYF. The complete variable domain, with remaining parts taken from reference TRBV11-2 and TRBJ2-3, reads EAGVAQSPRYKIIEKRQSVAFWCNPISGHATLYWYQQILGQGPKLLIQFQNNGVVDDSQLPKDRFSAERLKGVDSTLKIQPAKLEDSAVYLCASSLWVSNTDTQYFGPGTRLTVL.

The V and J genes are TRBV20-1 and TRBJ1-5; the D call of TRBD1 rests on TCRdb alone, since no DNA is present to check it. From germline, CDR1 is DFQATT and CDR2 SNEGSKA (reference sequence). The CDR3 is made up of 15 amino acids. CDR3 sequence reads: CSALLGASSNQPQHF.

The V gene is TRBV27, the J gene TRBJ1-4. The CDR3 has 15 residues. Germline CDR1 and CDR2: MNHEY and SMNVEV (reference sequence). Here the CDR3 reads CASRFTGLGQEKLFF.

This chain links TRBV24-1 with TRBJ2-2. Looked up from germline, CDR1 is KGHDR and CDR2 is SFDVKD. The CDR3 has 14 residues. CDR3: CATSDLAGIGELFF.

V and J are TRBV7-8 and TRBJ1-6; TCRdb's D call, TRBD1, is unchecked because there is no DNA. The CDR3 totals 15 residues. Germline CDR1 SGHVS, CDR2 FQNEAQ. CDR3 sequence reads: CASSLAGTDNSPLHF.

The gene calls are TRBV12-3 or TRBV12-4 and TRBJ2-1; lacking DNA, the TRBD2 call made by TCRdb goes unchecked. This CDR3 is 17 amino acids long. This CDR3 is CASSFSWLAGALSEQFF.

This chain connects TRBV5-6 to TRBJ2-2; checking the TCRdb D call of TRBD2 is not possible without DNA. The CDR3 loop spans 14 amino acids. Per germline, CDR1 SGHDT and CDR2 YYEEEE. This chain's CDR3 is CASRVGGGTGELFF.

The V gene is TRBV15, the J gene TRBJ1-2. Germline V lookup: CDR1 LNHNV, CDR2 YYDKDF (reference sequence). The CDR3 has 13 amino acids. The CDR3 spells CATSRDGRYGYTF.

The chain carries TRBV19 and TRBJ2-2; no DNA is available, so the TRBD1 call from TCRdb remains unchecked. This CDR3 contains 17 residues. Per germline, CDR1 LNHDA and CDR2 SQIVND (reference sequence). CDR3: CASSKFRDRARTGELFF. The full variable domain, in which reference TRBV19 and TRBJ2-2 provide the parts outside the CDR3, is DGGITQSPKYLFRKEGQNVTLSCEQNLNHDAMYWYRQDPGQGLRLIYYSQIVNDFQKGDIAEGYSVSREKKESFPLTVTSAQKNPTAFYLCASSKFRDRARTGELFFGEGSRLTVL.

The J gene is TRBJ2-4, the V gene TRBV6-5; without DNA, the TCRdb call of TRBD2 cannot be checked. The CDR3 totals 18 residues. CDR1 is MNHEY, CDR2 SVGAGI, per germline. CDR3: CASSSGTSVGLAKNIQYF.

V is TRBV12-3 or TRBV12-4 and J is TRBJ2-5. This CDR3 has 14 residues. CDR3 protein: CASSLKVTQETQYF.

The CDR3 loop is CASSQVASRYTEAFF. The chain links TRBV4-3 to TRBJ1-1. Germline CDR1 reads LGHNA; CDR2 reads YSLEER. The CDR3 length is 15 residues.

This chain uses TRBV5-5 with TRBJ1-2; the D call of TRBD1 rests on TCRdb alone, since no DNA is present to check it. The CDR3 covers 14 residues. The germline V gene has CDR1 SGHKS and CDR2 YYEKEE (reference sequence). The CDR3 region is CASKGTGLNYGYTF.

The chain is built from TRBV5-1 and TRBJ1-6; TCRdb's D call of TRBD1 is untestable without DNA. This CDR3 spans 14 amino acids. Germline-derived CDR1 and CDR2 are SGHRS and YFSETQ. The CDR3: CASSSKGGNSPLHF.

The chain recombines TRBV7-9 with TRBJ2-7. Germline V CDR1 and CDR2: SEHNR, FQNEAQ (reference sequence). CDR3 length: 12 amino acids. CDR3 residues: CASSHMVYEQYF.

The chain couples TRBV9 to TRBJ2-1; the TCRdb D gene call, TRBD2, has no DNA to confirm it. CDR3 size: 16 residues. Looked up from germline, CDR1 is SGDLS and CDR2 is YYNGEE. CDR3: CASSVEPSGGAGEQFF.